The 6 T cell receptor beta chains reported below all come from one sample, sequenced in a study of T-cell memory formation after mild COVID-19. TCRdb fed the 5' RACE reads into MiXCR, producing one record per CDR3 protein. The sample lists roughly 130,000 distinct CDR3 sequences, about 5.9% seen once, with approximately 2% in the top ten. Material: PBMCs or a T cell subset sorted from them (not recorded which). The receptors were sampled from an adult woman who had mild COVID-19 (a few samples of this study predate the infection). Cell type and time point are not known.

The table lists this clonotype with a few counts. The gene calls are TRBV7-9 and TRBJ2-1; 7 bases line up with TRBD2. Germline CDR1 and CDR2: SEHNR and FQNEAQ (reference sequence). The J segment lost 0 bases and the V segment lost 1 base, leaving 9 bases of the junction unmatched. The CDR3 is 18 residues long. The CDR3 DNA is TGTGCCAGCAGCTTAGTAGGGCTAGCGGAAAGCTCCTACAATGAGCAGTTCTTC. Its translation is CASSLVGLAESSYNEQFF.

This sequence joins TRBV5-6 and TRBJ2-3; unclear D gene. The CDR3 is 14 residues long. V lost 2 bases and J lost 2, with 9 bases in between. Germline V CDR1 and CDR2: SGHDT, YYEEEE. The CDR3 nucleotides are TGTGCCAGCAGCTTCTATCGCATCACAGATACGCAGTATTTT. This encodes CASSFYRITDTQYF.

CDR3 protein: CASSAGTNYGYTF. DNA for the CDR3: TGCGCCAGCAGCGCAGGGACTAACTATGGCTACACCTTC. The chain has TRBV5-1 and TRBJ1-2, with D possibly TRBD1 on 5 matching bases. This CDR3 contains 13 residues. V was trimmed by 4 bases and J by 0 bases, leaving 7 bases between them. Germline V gene data show CDR1 as SGHRS and CDR2 as YFSETQ.

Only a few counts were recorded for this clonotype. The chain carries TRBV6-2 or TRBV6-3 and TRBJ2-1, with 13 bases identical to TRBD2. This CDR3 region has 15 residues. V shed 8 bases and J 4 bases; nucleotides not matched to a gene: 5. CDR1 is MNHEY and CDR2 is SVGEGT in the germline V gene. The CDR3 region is CASEGGLAGYNEQFF. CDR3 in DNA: TGTGCCAGCGAAGGGGGACTAGCGGGGTACAATGAGCAGTTCTTC.

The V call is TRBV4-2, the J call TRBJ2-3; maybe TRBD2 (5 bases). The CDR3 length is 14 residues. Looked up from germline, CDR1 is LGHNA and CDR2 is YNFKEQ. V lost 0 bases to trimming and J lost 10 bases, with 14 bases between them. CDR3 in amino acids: CASSQDVRLAAQYF. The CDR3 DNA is TGTGCCAGCAGCCAAGATGTTAGGCTAGCTGCGCAGTATTTT.

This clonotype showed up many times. The CDR3 sequence: CSLRQGTAQETQYF. The CDR3, as DNA: TGCAGCCTGCGACAGGGAACGGCGCAAGAGACCCAGTACTTC. The gene calls are TRBV29-1 and TRBJ2-5; the match to TRBD1 covers 7 bases. The CDR3 contains 14 residues. The junction had 11 bases not matched to a gene; V was cut back by 8 bases and J by 2 bases. Germline lookup yields CDR1 SQVTM and CDR2 ANQGSEA.